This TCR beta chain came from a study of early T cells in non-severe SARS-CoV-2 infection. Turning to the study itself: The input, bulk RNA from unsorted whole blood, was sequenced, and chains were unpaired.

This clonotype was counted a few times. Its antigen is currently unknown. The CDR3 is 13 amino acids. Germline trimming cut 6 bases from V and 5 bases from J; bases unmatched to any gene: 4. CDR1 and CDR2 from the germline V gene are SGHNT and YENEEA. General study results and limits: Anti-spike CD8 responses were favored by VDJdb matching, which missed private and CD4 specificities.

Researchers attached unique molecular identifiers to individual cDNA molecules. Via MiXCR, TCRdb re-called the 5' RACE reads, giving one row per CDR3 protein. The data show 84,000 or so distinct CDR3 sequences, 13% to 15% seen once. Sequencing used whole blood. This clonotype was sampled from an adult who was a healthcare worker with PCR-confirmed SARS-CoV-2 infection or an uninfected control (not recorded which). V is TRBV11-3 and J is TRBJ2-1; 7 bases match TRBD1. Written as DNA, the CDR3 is TGTGCCAGCAGGTCCAGGGGGAACAATGAGCAGTTCTTC. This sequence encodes CASRSRGNNEQFF.